This TCR beta chain was profiled in a study of cytomegalovirus exposure and HLA in healthy donors. Nominal health characterized the donors when sampled, though unrecorded immune exposures were likely. Amplification used 60 Vbeta primers and 13 Jbeta primers. Under the authors' procedure: Counted up in a later analysis, unique TCR beta chains came to some 75 million, with around 9.9 million shared. Clones were read by immunoSEQ multiplex PCR, and TCRdb kept only the in-frame ones, dropping some. V, J and clone size are taken as reported in that table, and D and trimming were inferred from the DNA itself. The table has about 160,000 clones, 85% seen once. CDR3 length: 18 amino acids. Germline lookup yields CDR1 SEHNR and CDR2 FQNEAQ (reference sequence). V gave up 0 bases and J gave up 0 bases, with 15 bases separating them. Concerning this clone itself: Its antigen is not known.

Notes on the study in general: Equally common other TCR beta chains were less clonally expanded than HLA-associated ones, a later analysis found.

The sample consisted of PBMCs. The chain employs TRBV7-9 and TRBJ2-1, with a weak D call TRBD2 (6 bases). The origin of this receptor is a boy aged 2-9 years in good health and CMV-seronegative. CDR3 sequence (DNA): TGTGCCAGCAGCTTAGCCGTGGGTGCGGGGAGCTCCTACAATGAGCAGTTCTTC. Protein sequence: CASSLAVGAGSSYNEQFF. The full variable domain, completed using reference TRBV7-9 and TRBJ2-1, is DTGVSQNPRHKITKRGQNVTFRCDPISEHNRLYWYRQTLGQGPEFLTYFQNEAQLEKSRLLSDRFSAERPKGSFSTLEIQRTEQGDSAMYLCASSLAVGAGSSYNEQFFGPGTRLTVL.